This T cell receptor beta chain comes out of a study of shared clonotypes between healthy human individuals (dated by TCRdb to about 2020). For the study in its entirety: The cohort comprised a couple of women and a few men aged 18 to 49 years. Blood TCR repertoires of a handful of healthy adults were deeply sequenced to estimate repertoire size and the extent of clonotype sharing between individuals. Each donor's leukapheresis produced roughly between about 0.85 and 10 billion PBMCs. Different laboratories and diverse techniques were used to prepare libraries and sequence TCR repertoires, to increase sequencing depth and limit assay-specific biases. For each donor, CD4 naive and CD4 memory were each run on three plates, CD8 naive on two plates, and CD8 memory on one plate.

Study-wide conclusions, independent of this receptor: Naive subsets generally had larger estimated clonotype richness than memory subsets did. Even with the large sequencing depth, rarefaction of the sorted-subset datasets indicated that sequencing was incomplete. Because the study included a small number of donors, the genetic and exposure-history diversity represented was limited. Higher generation probabilities were observed for clonotypes shared by all four sorted-subset donors than for non-shared clonotypes. Sampling was restricted to blood, and TCR repertoires in tissues likely differ from the TCR repertoires found in blood. Sharing across a handful of donors was observed for around 5% of naive CD4, 3.5% of naive CD8, about 2.5% of memory CD4, and roughly 0.43% of memory CD8 clonotypes. Based on pairwise subsampling, the degree of clonotype sharing among donors was expected to be affected by sequencing depth.

The donors were healthy, HIV-negative adults with no recently reported acute infections or vaccinations. Every donor was a Caucasian adult living in Nashville, Tennessee, USA. CD4+ T cells were enriched through magnetic negative selection, after which naive cells were positively selected on CD45RA and the remaining negative fraction served as the memory subset. Blood was collected by leukapheresis, and PBMCs were isolated by Ficoll-Histopaque density gradient centrifugation and then cryopreserved in liquid nitrogen vapor phase. Analytical flow cytometry was used to check the purity and quantity of every magnetically sorted T cell population. Genomic DNA was isolated from every sorted fraction and measured by UV absorbance on a Nanodrop 2000c. CDR1 SQVTM and CDR2 ANQGSEA are derived from the germline V gene. Inclusive of the bounding cysteine and phenylalanine, the CDR3 is 13 residues long. Only the CDR3 DNA stays, 39 bases, in frame from base 1. Between the V and J ends, shortened by 5 bases and 3 bases respectively, the junction contains 11 bases.

Using the deep immunoSEQ assay, multiplex PCR amplified TCR CDR3 regions from genomic DNA. Genomic DNA extracted from each cell subset was distributed evenly over all wells of several immunoSEQ 96-well plates, and each plate served as one replicate. For sorted subsets, 200 to 250 ng genomic DNA, equal to 25,000 to 35,000 T cell genomes, was loaded into each replicate PCR. The purified libraries were quantified using a Qubit 3.0 fluorometer, sized with a Bioanalyzer 2100, and then quantified again using the KAPA Library Quantification kit. Each immunoSEQ 96-well plate was sequenced on its own single-read 150-cycle Illumina NextSeq 550 flow cell. The original pipeline was this. Because only junctional sequences without quality scores were contained in the immunoSEQ output, filtering matching that applied to full-length reads could not be performed. Sequences were annotated with PyIR, a Python wrapper for IgBLAST v1.9, and V/J genes and CDR3 were assigned using IMGT germline references. Any read was removed if the V/J assignment was weak (E-value above 1e-6), the CDR3 was missing, or the read contained stop codons, out-of-frame junctions, or ambiguous translated residues. V3J clonotypes were defined as sequences sharing the same inferred V gene, J gene, and CDR3 amino acid sequence. To compute the percentage overlap between repertoires, the number of shared unique clonotypes was divided by the size of the smaller repertoire. Richness of each repertoire was evaluated using RTK rarefaction, the Chao1 estimator, and Recon v2.1 estimates of unobserved clonotypes. Generation probabilities were computed with OLGA for all TCRbeta clonotypes obtained by the gDNA method from four donors. TCRdb re-hosts the immuneACCESS table, in-frame sequences only. Its copies lack some clones; in the studies checked, an unresolved V gene accounts for under half of them, and the cause for the rest is not known. That table gives V, J and clone size, and the DNA gave D and trimming. In all, the sample holds about 2.5 million clones, and 85% to 95% of those were seen once. The ten largest clones represent 0.3% to 0.4% of the sample.

Regarding this clone: Its antigen remains undetermined. No base quality information exists; no much larger clone differs at one position.

Sequenced input: naive CD4+ T cells from PBMCs. Reading the label with the study, this specimen's cell subset or site is: CD45RA+ positively selected. The clonotype was recovered from a man younger than 35 in good health. Some clones in this sample may be carry-over from other donors' samples. This chain is built from TRBV29-1 and TRBJ1-3, with no confidently assigned D gene. Read as DNA, the sequence is TGCAGCGTTTTTGTCAGTATTGGAAACACCATATATTTT. It specifies CSVFVSIGNTIYF.